This T cell receptor beta chain was profiled in a study of cytomegalovirus exposure and HLA in healthy donors. General study points: In a later analysis, TCR beta V- and J-gene trimming was associated with a missense DCLRE1C variant. In a later analysis, at a false discovery rate of 0.05, roughly 16,000 TCR beta sequences matched HLA alleles. It was about 150 TCR beta chains that were listed as cytomegalovirus-associated.

For this clone: Its antigen is undetermined.

The CDR3 covers 17 residues. The germline V gene encodes CDR1 SGHRS and CDR2 YFSETQ. V was clipped by 4 bases and J by 2 bases; unmatched bases: 12. The PCR was carried out with 60 Vbeta primers and 13 Jbeta primers. Assay used: immunoSEQ multiplex PCR; TCRdb lists only in-frame clones, some missing. The sample has around 85,000 clones; 70% to 85% are singletons. Likely unrecorded immune exposures existed in these nominally healthy donors. V is TRBV5-1 and J is TRBJ2-5; the match to TRBD2 covers 9 bases. The receptor comes from a man aged 30 to 45 in good health and CMV-seropositive. The sequenced sample was PBMCs. The CDR3: CASSLGLASRGQETQYF. The CDR3 nucleotides read TGCGCCAGCAGCCTGGGACTAGCCTCAAGAGGGCAAGAGACCCAGTACTTC.